This TCR beta chain was obtained from a study of monozygotic twins with inflammatory bowel disease. The germline CDR1 and CDR2 sequences are MNHEY and SMNVEV (reference sequence). The CDR3 sequence is 15 residues long. TCRdb reprocessed the 5' RACE reads, keeping one entry per CDR3 protein, no DNA. The ten most abundant clones cover approximately 2.8% of a sample with about 380,000 distinct CDR3 sequences. On this clonotype itself: Its antigen is not known.

Investigators extracted total RNA from whole blood and did not sort T cells. Notes on the study in general: It was observed that concordant and discordant twins did not differ in repertoire similarity, possibly given limited power. Immunosuppressive treatments were not uniform, and this may have added variability to patient repertoires. For IBD patients, clonotypes shared with others were fewer than for healthy twins, especially with disease activity.

The chain has TRBV27 and TRBJ1-3; TCRdb proposes TRBD1, but this gene call is untestable without DNA. What was sequenced was blood. This clonotype was obtained from a human donor with ulcerative colitis or Crohn's disease, or a healthy co-twin of an affected twin (not recorded which). This chain's CDR3 is CASSRDRGLKNTIYF.